This is a list of T cell receptor beta chains from one sample in a study of identical twins. TCRdb ran MiXCR on the 5' RACE reads and lists one entry per CDR3 protein. Here the sample spans around 1.7 million distinct CDR3 sequences, 25% to 35% being singletons. Sequencing was performed on cord blood. These receptors were obtained from a newborn girl in good health. Each CDR3 is given with its conserved first and last residue. A D gene is named only where the DNA matches it firmly. The listing skips clone size in some rows; elsewhere it reads once, few, many or a size class.

V gene	clone size	D gene	J gene	CDR3 DNA	CDR3 protein
TRBV2	.	.	TRBJ1-4	TGTGCCAGCGCCTTGACCGGGGAAAAACTGTTTTTT	CASALTGEKLFF
TRBV20-1	few	.	TRBJ2-1	TGCAGTGCTAGTAGGCGGGGTGGCTCCTACAATGAGCAGTTCTTC	CSASRRGGSYNEQFF
TRBV2	.	.	TRBJ2-1	TGTGCCAGCAGTGATAGGGGCCCCTACAATGAGCAGTTCTTC	CASSDRGPYNEQFF
TRBV7-2	.	.	TRBJ2-7	TGTGCCAGCAGCCCCGATCTAGTGGGGTCCTACGAGCAGTACTTC	CASSPDLVGSYEQYF
TRBV5-6	once	.	TRBJ2-4	TGTGCCAGCAGTTCGAAACTAGCCTGGAGGAACGTTCAGTACTTC	CASSSKLAWRNVQYF
TRBV28	.	.	TRBJ2-2	TGTGCCAGCAGTTTAGGGCTAGCGTTGTACGGGGAGCTGTTTTTT	CASSLGLALYGELFF
TRBV3-1	.	TRBD1	TRBJ1-2	TGTGCCAGCAGCCAAGATTTGGTCCGCCCTGGGACAGGTCCCAACTATGGCTACACCTTC	CASSQDLVRPGTGPNYGYTF
TRBV27	.	TRBD2	TRBJ2-7	TGTGCCAGCAGTTTCGGGACTAGCGGGATCCCCCCGGGCTACGAGCAGTACTTC	CASSFGTSGIPPGYEQYF
TRBV20-1	.	.	TRBJ1-5	TGCAGTGCTAGAGATATGGGCAGGGGCAATCAGCCCCAGCATTTT	CSARDMGRGNQPQHF
TRBV5-1	.	.	TRBJ1-2	TGCGCCAGCAGCCGGGGGGGTACGGATGGCTACACCTTC	CASSRGGTDGYTF
TRBV15	few	.	TRBJ1-6	TGTGCCACCAGCAGAGATCTAGGGGTTAGTTCACCCCTCCACTTT	CATSRDLGVSSPLHF
TRBV13	.	.	TRBJ1-2	TGTGCCAGCAGCTTGAGTCAGCTCTATGGCTACACCTTC	CASSLSQLYGYTF
TRBV11-2	many	TRBD2	TRBJ2-7	TGTGCCAGCAGCTTATGGACTAGCACCCACGAGCAGTACTTC	CASSLWTSTHEQYF
TRBV18	once	TRBD2	TRBJ2-3	TGTGCCAGCTCACCAACTAGCGGGTCAAACACAGATACGCAGTATTTT	CASSPTSGSNTDTQYF
TRBV6-5	.	.	TRBJ2-1	TGTGCCAGCGGGAGGCATCATCCTTACGAGCAGTTCTTC	CASGRHHPYEQFF
TRBV5-6	few	.	TRBJ2-7	TGTGCCAGCACCTTCGGCAGGTCCTACGAGCAGTACTTC	CASTFGRSYEQYF
TRBV27	few	.	TRBJ2-1	TGTGCCAGCAGTTTCGGCCCCCGTGGCAATGAGCAGTTCTTC	CASSFGPRGNEQFF
TRBV19	.	.	TRBJ2-1	TGTGCCAGTGTACCGACCACCGGGACTCTATACAATGAGCAGTTCTTC	CASVPTTGTLYNEQFF
TRBV6-2/TRBV6-3	many	.	TRBJ2-7	TGTGCCAGCAGTAAGTTACGCGAAGGCAATAACGAGCAGTACTTC	CASSKLREGNNEQYF
TRBV7-7	.	.	TRBJ1-1	TGTGCCAGCAGCCGATACTCTGACAGGCGGGGGCCGGTTGACGCTTTCTTT	CASSRYSDRRGPVDAFF
TRBV2	few	.	TRBJ2-1	TGTGCCAGCGGGGGGCAGGGGTATGGTGAGCAGTTCTTC	CASGGQGYGEQFF
TRBV12-3/TRBV12-4	few	.	TRBJ2-7	TGTGCCAGCAGAACCCTACTCTACGAGCAGTACTTC	CASRTLLYEQYF
TRBV6-1	.	TRBD1	TRBJ2-3	TGTGCCAGTCTGCAGGACAGGGGAACAGATACGCAGTATTTT	CASLQDRGTDTQYF
TRBV7-2	.	.	TRBJ2-1	TGTGCCAGCAGCTTAGGCGGGGTTAACTACAATGAGCAGTTCTTC	CASSLGGVNYNEQFF
TRBV7-9	.	.	TRBJ1-2	TGTGCCAGCAGCTCTAGGGAAATGGGGGGCTATGGCTACACCTTC	CASSSREMGGYGYTF
TRBV11-2	many	.	TRBJ2-7	TGTGCCAGCAGCCCCTTCACCTACGAGCAGTACTTC	CASSPFTYEQYF
TRBV24-1	.	.	TRBJ1-6	TGTGCCACCATCTTGCCCAGGGCAGGCGATTCACCCCTCCACTTT	CATILPRAGDSPLHF
TRBV12-3/TRBV12-4	many	TRBD1	TRBJ2-1	TGTGCCAGCAGGGACCAGGGGGCGCGAAATGAGCAGTTCTTC	CASRDQGARNEQFF
TRBV13	.	TRBD2	TRBJ2-7	TGTGCCAGCAGCCTCGGACTAGCGGGAAATGACGAGCAGTACTTC	CASSLGLAGNDEQYF
TRBV7-2	few	.	TRBJ1-6	TGTGCCAGCAGCTTGGGGGGGCCGTATAATTCACCCCTCCACTTT	CASSLGGPYNSPLHF
TRBV7-9	.	TRBD2	TRBJ2-1	TGTGCCAGCAGCTTAGTCGGGAGGAGCTCCTACAATGAGCAGTTCTTC	CASSLVGRSSYNEQFF
TRBV12-3/TRBV12-4	.	.	TRBJ2-3	TGTGCCAGCAGATCCCGACGGGGGATCACAGATACGCAGTATTTT	CASRSRRGITDTQYF
TRBV7-2	few	.	TRBJ1-6	TGTGCCAGCAGCCCCTTCGGGGCGGGTAATTCACCCCTCCACTTT	CASSPFGAGNSPLHF
TRBV3-1	few	TRBD2	TRBJ2-5	TGTGCCAGCAGCCCGATGGGACTAGCGGGTGAAGAGACCCAGTACTTC	CASSPMGLAGEETQYF
TRBV6-1	few	.	TRBJ1-5	TGTGCCAGCGGACGACAGACGAGCAATCAGCCCCAGCATTTT	CASGRQTSNQPQHF
TRBV4-2	few	.	TRBJ1-6	TGTGCCAGCAGCCTACAGCAACTCTATAATTCACCCCTCCACTTT	CASSLQQLYNSPLHF
TRBV2	many	.	TRBJ2-6	TGTGCCAGCAGTGAAAGTTTGGCTGGGGCCAACGTCCTGACTTTC	CASSESLAGANVLTF
TRBV6-2/TRBV6-3	many	TRBD2	TRBJ2-7	TGTGCCAGCAGTCTAGCGGAGTCCTACGAGCAGTACTTC	CASSLAESYEQYF
TRBV5-1	many	TRBD2	TRBJ2-5	TGCGCCAGCAGTTTTCTCGGGGACTATCAAGAGACCCAGTACTTC	CASSFLGDYQETQYF
TRBV5-1	many	.	TRBJ2-4	TGCGCCAGCAGCCGGAGACAGAAAATAGCCAAAAACATTCAGTACTTC	CASSRRQKIAKNIQYF
TRBV6-2/TRBV6-3	.	.	TRBJ2-1	TGTGCCAGCAGTGATCTGGGACCCCCTTCCTACAATGAGCAGTTCTTC	CASSDLGPPSYNEQFF
TRBV3-1	.	.	TRBJ2-7	TGTGCCAGCAGCCCCGGGGCGTACGGGAGCTCCTACAATGAGCAGTACTTC	CASSPGAYGSSYNEQYF
TRBV12-3/TRBV12-4	.	TRBD2	TRBJ2-7	TGTGCCAGCCTCCTGGCGGGGGGATACGAGCAGTACTTC	CASLLAGGYEQYF